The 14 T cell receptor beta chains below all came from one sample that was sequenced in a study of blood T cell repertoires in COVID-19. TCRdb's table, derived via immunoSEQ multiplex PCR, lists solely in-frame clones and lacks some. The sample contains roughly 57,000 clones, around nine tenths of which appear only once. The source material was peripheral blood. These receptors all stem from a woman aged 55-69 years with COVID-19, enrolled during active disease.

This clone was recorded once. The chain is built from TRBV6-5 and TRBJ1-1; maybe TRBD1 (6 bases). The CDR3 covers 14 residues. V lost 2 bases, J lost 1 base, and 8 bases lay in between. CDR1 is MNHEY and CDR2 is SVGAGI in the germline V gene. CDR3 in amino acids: CASSYRQENTEAFF. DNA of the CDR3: TGTGCCAGCAGTTACCGACAGGAGAACACTGAAGCTTTCTTT.

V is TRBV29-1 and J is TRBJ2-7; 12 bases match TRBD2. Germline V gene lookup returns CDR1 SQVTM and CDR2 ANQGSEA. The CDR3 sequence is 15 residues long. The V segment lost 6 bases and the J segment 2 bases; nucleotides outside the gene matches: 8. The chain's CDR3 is CSVLGLAGSPYEQYF. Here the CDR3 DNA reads TGCAGCGTCCTCGGACTAGCGGGGTCCCCCTACGAGCAGTACTTC.

CDR3 coding DNA: TGTGCCAGCAGTGAGGTGGGCTTCTATGGCTACACCTTC. It is translated as CASSEVGFYGYTF. The chain combines TRBV2 with TRBJ1-2; D is uncertain. The CDR3 contains 13 residues. Trimming removed 3 bases from V and 4 bases from J, with 9 bases in between. Per germline, CDR1 SNHLY and CDR2 FYNNEI.

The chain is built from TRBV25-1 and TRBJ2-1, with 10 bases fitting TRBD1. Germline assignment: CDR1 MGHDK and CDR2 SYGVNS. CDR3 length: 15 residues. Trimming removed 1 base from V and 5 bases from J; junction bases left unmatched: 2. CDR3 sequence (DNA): TGTGCCAGCAGTGAATGGGGACAGGGGAACAATGAGCAGTTCTTC. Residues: CASSEWGQGNNEQFF. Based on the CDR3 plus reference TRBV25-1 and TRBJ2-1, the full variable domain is EADIYQTPRYLVIGTGKKITLECSQTMGHDKMYWYQQDPGMELHLIHYSYGVNSTEKGDLSSESTVSRIRTEHFPLTLESARPSHTSQYLCASSEWGQGNNEQFFGPGTRLTVL.

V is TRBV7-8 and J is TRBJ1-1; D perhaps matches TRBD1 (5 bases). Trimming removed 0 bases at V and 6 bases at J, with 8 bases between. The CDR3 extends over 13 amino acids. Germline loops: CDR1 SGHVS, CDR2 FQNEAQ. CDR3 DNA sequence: TGTGCCAGCAGCTTAGCGGGGCTTGCTGAAGCTTTCTTT. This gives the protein CASSLAGLAEAFF.

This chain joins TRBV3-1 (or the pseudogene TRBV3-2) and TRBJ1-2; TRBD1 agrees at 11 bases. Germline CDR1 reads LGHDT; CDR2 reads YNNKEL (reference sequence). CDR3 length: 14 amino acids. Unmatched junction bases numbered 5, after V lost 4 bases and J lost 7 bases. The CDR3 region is CASSRGQGAGGYTF. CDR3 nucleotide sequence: TGTGCCAGCAGCCGAGGACAGGGGGCGGGTGGCTACACCTTC.

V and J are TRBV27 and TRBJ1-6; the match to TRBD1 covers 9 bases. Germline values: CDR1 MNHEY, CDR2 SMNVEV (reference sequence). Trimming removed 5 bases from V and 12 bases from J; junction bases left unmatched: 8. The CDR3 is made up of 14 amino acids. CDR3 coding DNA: TGTGCCAGCAGTATCCCGGGACAGGGACGACCCCTCCACTTT. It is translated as CASSIPGQGRPLHF.

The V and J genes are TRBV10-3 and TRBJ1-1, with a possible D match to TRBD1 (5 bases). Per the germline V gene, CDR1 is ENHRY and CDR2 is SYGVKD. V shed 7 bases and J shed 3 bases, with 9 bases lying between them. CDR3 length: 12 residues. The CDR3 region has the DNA TGTGCCATCAAGTCGGGGGACACTGAAGCTTTCTTT. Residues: CAIKSGDTEAFF.

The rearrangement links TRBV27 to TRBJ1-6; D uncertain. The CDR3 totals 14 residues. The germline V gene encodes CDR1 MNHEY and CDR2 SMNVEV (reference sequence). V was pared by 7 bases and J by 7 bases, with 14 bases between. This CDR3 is CASKVPGLNSPLHF. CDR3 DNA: TGTGCCAGCAAGGTCCCGGGGTTGAATTCACCCCTCCACTTT.

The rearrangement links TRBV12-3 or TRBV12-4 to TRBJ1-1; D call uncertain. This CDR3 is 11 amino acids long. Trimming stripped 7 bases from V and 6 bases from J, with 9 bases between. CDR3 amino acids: CASKWRAEAFF. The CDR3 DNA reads TGTGCCAGCAAATGGAGGGCTGAAGCTTTCTTT.

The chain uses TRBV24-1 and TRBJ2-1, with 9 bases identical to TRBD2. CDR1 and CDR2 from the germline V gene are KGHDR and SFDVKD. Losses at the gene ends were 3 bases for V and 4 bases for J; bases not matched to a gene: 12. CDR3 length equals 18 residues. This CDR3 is CATSDGLAGISGYNEQFF. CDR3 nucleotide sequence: TGTGCCACCAGTGATGGGCTAGCGGGGATATCAGGGTACAATGAGCAGTTCTTC.

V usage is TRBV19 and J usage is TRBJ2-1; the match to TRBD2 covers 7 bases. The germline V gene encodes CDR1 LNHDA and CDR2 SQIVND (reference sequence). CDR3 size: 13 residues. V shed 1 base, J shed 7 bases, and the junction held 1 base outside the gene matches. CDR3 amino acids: CASSIAGRNEQFF. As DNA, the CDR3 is TGTGCCAGTAGTATAGCCGGGAGGAATGAGCAGTTCTTC.

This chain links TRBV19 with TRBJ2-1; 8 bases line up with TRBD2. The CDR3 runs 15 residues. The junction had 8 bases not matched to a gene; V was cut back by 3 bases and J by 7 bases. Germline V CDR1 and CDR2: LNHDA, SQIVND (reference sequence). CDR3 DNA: TGTGCCAGTAGTATTGCCGGGACTAGGCGTAATGAGCAGTTCTTC. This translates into CASSIAGTRRNEQFF. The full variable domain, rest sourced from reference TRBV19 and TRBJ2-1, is DGGITQSPKYLFRKEGQNVTLSCEQNLNHDAMYWYRQDPGQGLRLIYYSQIVNDFQKGDIAEGYSVSREKKESFPLTVTSAQKNPTAFYLCASSIAGTRRNEQFFGPGTRLTVL.

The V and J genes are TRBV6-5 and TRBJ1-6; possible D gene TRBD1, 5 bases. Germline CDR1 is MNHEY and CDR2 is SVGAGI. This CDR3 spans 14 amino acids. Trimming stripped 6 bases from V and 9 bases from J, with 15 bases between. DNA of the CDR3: TGTGCCAGCAGAGAGGGAGGGGCGAGTTCACCCCTCCACTTT. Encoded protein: CASREGGASSPLHF.